There are a few counts of the clone carrying this T cell receptor (beta chain). The antigen remains undetermined. Germline values: CDR1 SGHRS, CDR2 YFSETQ. The CDR3 consists of 15 residues. J was trimmed by 5 bases and V by 4 bases; bases with no gene match: 9. Through a sample-barcoded 5' primer and a J-beta primer mix, a second PCR was run for roughly 6 to 11 cycles. A single record per CDR3 protein comes from TCRdb applying MiXCR to the 5' RACE reads. The profile shows about 670,000 distinct CDR3 sequences, roughly 43% of them singletons. This sample was taken from a study of blood T cells in healthy people across ages. Findings of the study overall: Unsorted PBMCs blocked a conclusive comparison of naive and antigen-experienced cells.

V is TRBV5-1 and J is TRBJ2-1; 7 bases are a match to TRBD1. Input material: blood. The TCR comes from an older man in good health. Written as DNA, the CDR3 is TGCGCCAGCAGCAATAGACAGACAGGGAACAATGAGCAGTTCTTC. Amino acid sequence: CASSNRQTGNNEQFF.